The 15 T cell receptor beta chains listed next were all sequenced from one sample in a study of cytomegalovirus exposure and HLA in healthy donors. The method was immunoSEQ multiplex PCR; TCRdb's version includes in-frame clones alone and lacks a portion of them. The sample includes fewer than 90,000 clones, less than 90% seen only once; the top ten take roughly an eighth. The sample comprised PBMCs. These receptors all come from a woman aged 18 to 35 in good health and CMV-seropositive.

The chain combines TRBV27 with TRBJ2-7, with TRBD1 matching over 11 bases. V was pared by 2 bases and J by 5 bases, with 11 bases of the junction left unmatched. The CDR3 is 17 amino acids. Germline-derived CDR1 and CDR2 are MNHEY and SMNVEV (reference sequence). The CDR3 loop reads CASSLREPGQGANEQYF. CDR3 DNA sequence: TGTGCCAGCAGTTTACGAGAGCCCGGACAGGGGGCTAACGAGCAGTACTTC.

The chain recombines TRBV30 with TRBJ1-2; 8 bases agree with TRBD1. The CDR3 is 13 residues long. J was trimmed by 1 base and V by 6 bases; bases with no gene match: 4. The germline gives CDR1 GTSNPN, CDR2 SVGIG (reference sequence). The CDR3 sequence: CACGDRNNYGYTF. The CDR3 DNA is TGTGCCTGTGGGGACAGGAATAACTATGGCTACACCTTC.

The chain employs TRBV5-1 and TRBJ1-4, with 7 positions matching TRBD1. This CDR3 has 15 residues. The ends lost 3 bases at V and 8 bases at J; junction bases unmatched: 10. Germline CDR1 SGHRS, CDR2 YFSETQ. CDR3 amino acids: CASSSTGRFGEKLFF. Written as DNA, the CDR3 is TGCGCCAGCAGCTCGACAGGGAGGTTTGGGGAAAAACTGTTTTTT.

The V gene is TRBV9, the J gene TRBJ2-1; TRBD1 is a possible D gene (6 bases). This CDR3 has 14 residues. V lost 0 bases and J lost 9, with 13 bases in between. CDR1 is SGDLS, CDR2 YYNGEE, per germline. In DNA form, the CDR3 reads TGTGCCAGCAGCGTAGGGGCACAGGGAACTGAGCAGTTCTTC. Amino acid sequence: CASSVGAQGTEQFF.

The rearrangement links TRBV2 to TRBJ2-3, with 8 positions matching TRBD2. Germline trimming cut 5 bases from V and 2 bases from J; bases unmatched to any gene: 6. In germline, CDR1 is SNHLY, CDR2 FYNNEI. This CDR3 region has 15 residues. For the CDR3, the DNA is TGTGCCAGCAGTTTACTAGCGGCCGTCACAGATACGCAGTATTTT. Protein: CASSLLAAVTDTQYF.

The J gene is TRBJ1-2, the V gene TRBV5-1, with TRBD1 identical over 8 bases. The germline CDR1 and CDR2 sequences are SGHRS and YFSETQ. The CDR3 is made up of 13 amino acids. The junction had 2 bases not matched to a gene; V was cut back by 0 bases and J by 7 bases. CDR3 nucleotides: TGCGCCAGCAGCTTGGCAGGGGGCGGTGGCTACACCTTC. This codes for CASSLAGGGGYTF.

This chain uses TRBV10-2 with TRBJ2-3, with 9 positions matching TRBD1. Germline CDR1 and CDR2: WSHSY and SAAADI. The ends lost 2 bases at V and 2 bases at J; junction bases unmatched: 11. The CDR3 runs to 18 residues. The CDR3 region is CASSEDGGTGLNTDTQYF. For the CDR3, the DNA is TGCGCCAGCAGTGAGGACGGTGGGACAGGGCTCAACACAGATACGCAGTATTTT.

The V and J genes are TRBV4-2 and TRBJ1-3; D perhaps matches TRBD1 (5 bases). Per germline, CDR1 LGHNA and CDR2 YNFKEQ. This CDR3 has 16 residues. The germline V and J ends were trimmed by 0 bases and 2 bases, with 11 bases remaining between them. CDR3 DNA: TGTGCCAGCAGCCAAGAGTGGGAAGGGGCTGGAAACACCATATATTTT. This gives the protein CASSQEWEGAGNTIYF.

J is TRBJ1-2 and V is TRBV4-2; a possible D gene is TRBD1 (5 bases). Germline CDR1 reads LGHNA; CDR2 reads YNFKEQ. With 0 bases removed from V and 0 bases from J, the gap between germline ends came to 14 bases. This CDR3 is 17 amino acids long. CDR3: CASSQDLGAPANYGYTF. In nucleotides, the CDR3 is TGTGCCAGCAGCCAAGATCTTGGGGCGCCGGCTAACTATGGCTACACCTTC.

The chain employs TRBV12-2 and TRBJ1-1. TRBV12-2 counts as a pseudogene. This CDR3 is 12 amino acids long. CDR3 residues: CASRLDRTEAFF. Here the CDR3 DNA reads TGTGCAAGTCGCTTAGACCGGACTGAAGCTTTCTTT.

About this clone: This sample also contains other DNA sequences that code for the same CDR3. The chain joins TRBV7-2 to TRBJ1-2; TRBD1 is a possible D gene (5 bases). The V end lost 1 base, the J end lost 2 bases, and 8 bases lay between the germline ends. The CDR3 is 14 residues long. From germline, CDR1 is SGHTA and CDR2 FQGNSA. In DNA, the CDR3 is TGTGCCAGCAGCTTAGGGGGGGGGAACTATGGCTACACCTTC. It encodes CASSLGGGNYGYTF.

The chain has TRBV9 and TRBJ2-5; D is unclear. Trimming shortened V by 3 bases and J by 5 bases, and 17 bases separated the two germline ends. The CDR3 has 15 amino acids. Germline CDR1 SGDLS, CDR2 YYNGEE. CDR3 DNA: TGTGCCAGCAGCGGGTCCGACTTGCACCTGGAGACCCAGTACTTC. It translates to CASSGSDLHLETQYF.

The chain links TRBV25-1 to TRBJ1-1, with D unclear. V lost 3 bases, J lost 8 bases, and 7 bases lay in between. The length of the CDR3 is 11 residues. Germline V gives CDR1 MGHDK, CDR2 SYGVNS. The CDR3 coding sequence is TGTGCCAGCAGTGAGTACGAGGAAGCTTTCTTT. Translating gives CASSEYEEAFF.

The sample holds a few counts of this clone. The chain recombines TRBV10-1 with TRBJ2-7, with 8 nucleotides matching TRBD2. CDR3 length: 14 residues. CDR1 is WNHNN and CDR2 is SYGVQD in the germline V gene (reference sequence). With V trimmed by 11 bases and J by 3 bases, 12 bases remained unmatched. CDR3 bases: TGCGCCGCGCCCCCCAGCGGGGGACACTACGAGCAGTACTTC. It yields the protein CAAPPSGGHYEQYF.

This sequence joins TRBV10-3 and TRBJ2-4; TRBD1 matches at 8 bases. V dropped 0 bases and J dropped 6; count of bases not matched to a gene: 1. The germline V gene has CDR1 ENHRY and CDR2 SYGVKD. The CDR3 is 14 residues long. The CDR3 loop reads CAISESTGVNIQYF. The DNA for the CDR3 is TGTGCCATCAGTGAGTCGACAGGGGTAAACATTCAGTACTTC.